Each of the 14 T cell receptor beta chains below was sequenced from the same sample in a study of tumor-infiltrating lymphocytes in primary liver carcinoma. Making TCR beta cDNA involved approximately 0.5 ug total RNA and a constant-region primer. Slightly modified ARM-PCR, run as three nested multiplex PCR rounds, produced the TCR beta libraries. For approximately 11 cycles apiece, the opening two PCR rounds ran with TRBV1-TRBV30 forward primers and a C-beta reverse primer. TCRdb re-called the multiplex PCR reads with MiXCR, one entry per CDR3 protein. The sample has approximately 340,000 distinct CDR3 sequences, less than 65% seen once. Germline DNA was also extracted, while the blood RNA originated from unsorted whole blood. Sequences were obtained from peripheral blood. The receptors shown here come from a man aged 35-49 years with primary liver carcinoma and hepatitis B virus infection.

The V gene is TRBV6-1, the J gene TRBJ2-1, with no clear D. Germline lookup yields CDR1 MNHNS and CDR2 SASEGT. V lost 5 bases and J lost 2, with 13 bases in between. The CDR3 totals 15 residues. The CDR3 coding sequence is TGTGCCAGCAGTAACCGACCAAGCCCCTACAATGAGCAGTTCTTC. Its translation: CASSNRPSPYNEQFF.

There are many counts of this clonotype. The chain couples TRBV6-5 to TRBJ2-7; 7 bases fit TRBD1. The CDR3 has 13 amino acids. The trim removed 5 bases at V and 2 bases at J, leaving 3 bases unmatched. Germline V lookup: CDR1 MNHEY, CDR2 SVGAGI. For the CDR3, the DNA is TGTGCCAGCAGTGTGGGACAGACCTACGAGCAGTACTTC. Encoded protein: CASSVGQTYEQYF.

With regard to this clonotype: A much larger clone lies a single base off, so this may be a read error. The chain joins TRBV6-6 to TRBJ1-6, with D possibly matching TRBD1 (6 bases). The CDR3 extends over 15 amino acids. Germline V CDR1 and CDR2: MNHNY, SVGAGI (reference sequence). V was shortened by 8 bases and J by 8 bases, with 19 bases between the two germline ends. The CDR3 sequence: CASGGPTGPYSPLHF. The CDR3 nucleotides read TGTGCCAGCGGGGGCCCGACAGGACCTTATTCACCCCTCCACTTT.

This clonotype was counted many times. The chain is built from TRBV11-1 and TRBJ2-1; perhaps TRBD2 as D (5 bases). The ends were cut back, 2 bases at V and 12 bases at J, with 14 bases in the middle. Germline CDR1 reads SGHAT; CDR2 reads FQDESV (reference sequence). The CDR3 runs 13 residues. DNA of the CDR3: TGTGCCAGCAGCTTATCGGAGGTTAGATCGCAGTTCTTC. This codes for CASSLSEVRSQFF.

This clonotype was seen at least ten times. This chain links TRBV29-1 with TRBJ2-1; the match to TRBD1 covers 8 bases. Germline V gene data show CDR1 as SQVTM and CDR2 as ANQGSEA. After removal of 1 base from V and 3 bases from J, the junction contained 2 bases not matched to a gene. The CDR3 totals 14 residues. The DNA for the CDR3 is TGCAGCGTTGAAGCCGGACAGGGCTACAATGAGCAGTTCTTC. It specifies CSVEAGQGYNEQFF.

The CDR3 reads CASSLGDSTDTQHF. CDR3 in DNA: TGTGCCAGCAGCTTAGGCGACAGCACAGATACGCAGCATTTT. The chain has TRBV11-2 and TRBJ2-3; D possibly corresponds to TRBD1 (5 bases). The DNA end is a closer match to TRBJ1-5, so the J assignment may be wrong. This CDR3 has 14 amino acids. Germline loops: CDR1 SGHAT, CDR2 FQNNGV.

This clonotype was seen at least ten times. J is TRBJ1-2 and V is TRBV11-2; D not resolved. From germline, CDR1 is SGHAT and CDR2 FQNNGV. The CDR3 extends over 15 amino acids. With 3 bases removed from V and 3 bases from J, the gap between germline ends came to 14 bases. CDR3 coding DNA: TGTGCCAGCAGCTTGACCCTAGAGGGTGACTATGGCTACACCTTC. Its translation: CASSLTLEGDYGYTF.

Comment on this clonotype: The conserved phenylalanine or tryptophan normally closing the CDR3 is absent here, so this likely arose from a read error. V is TRBV11-2 and J is TRBJ2-7; TRBD2 matches at 7 bases. This CDR3 spans 14 amino acids. Per germline, CDR1 SGHAT and CDR2 FQNNGV. The CDR3 region is CAISFLSSGYEQYS. The DNA of the CDR3 is TGTGCCATCAGCTTCCTCTCTAGCGGTTACGAGCAGTACTCC.

About this clonotype itself: This may come from a read error, since a much larger clone is one base off. This chain uses TRBV11-3 with TRBJ1-5; D not certain. Germline CDR1 SGHNT, CDR2 YENEEA. Trimming cost V 0 bases and J 6 bases, with 12 bases left between them. CDR3 length: 15 residues. The CDR3 DNA reads TGTGCCAGCAGCTTAGATCTGGGGATGGCTCAGCCCCAGCATTTT. The encoded protein is CASSLDLGMAQPQHF.

The chain has TRBV28 and TRBJ2-7, with 8 bases that match TRBD2. The V gene end was trimmed by 2 bases and the J gene end by 3 bases; junction bases not matched to a gene: 3. The CDR3 is made up of 14 amino acids. The V gene's germline CDR1 is MDHEN and CDR2 SYDVKM. The CDR3 region is CASSLLAGDYEQYF. Written as DNA, the CDR3 is TGTGCCAGCAGTTTACTAGCGGGTGACTACGAGCAGTACTTC.

A remark on this clonotype: A much larger clone differs by one base, so this may be a read error. Since no conserved phenylalanine or tryptophan closes the CDR3, a read error is the likely cause. J is TRBJ2-7 and V is TRBV6-5, with 12 bases identical to TRBD2. The length of the CDR3 is 15 residues. The V gene's germline CDR1 is MNHEY and CDR2 SVGAGI. V gave up 6 bases and J gave up 3 bases; unmatched junction bases: 6. This chain's CDR3 is CASSLRLAGDYEQYS. The CDR3 DNA sequence: TGTGCCAGCAGCCTCAGACTAGCGGGGGACTACGAGCAGTACTCC.

This chain joins TRBV6-2 or TRBV6-3 and TRBJ2-1; no clear D. The CDR3 has 17 residues. V was clipped by 6 bases and J by 0 bases, with 18 bases between them. CDR1 and CDR2 from the germline V gene are MNHEY and SVGEGT. CDR3 residues: CASSRLSRLSSYNEQFF. The CDR3 region has the DNA TGTGCCAGCAGCCGACTCAGCAGGTTGAGCTCCTACAATGAGCAGTTCTTC.

The chain couples TRBV7-9 to TRBJ1-2; unclear D gene. Looked up from germline, CDR1 is SEHNR and CDR2 is FQNEAQ (reference sequence). This CDR3 has 17 residues. V lost 0 bases and J 4 bases, leaving 18 bases between the germline ends. The CDR3 spells CASSLANGGENIYGYTF. The CDR3 DNA reads as TGTGCCAGCAGCTTAGCGAACGGCGGAGAGAACATCTATGGCTACACCTTC.

Notes on this clonotype: Germline and junction disagree at one end, which may indicate a read error. V is TRBV7-9 and J is TRBJ2-7; unclear D gene. CDR1 is SEHNR, CDR2 FQNEAQ, per germline (reference sequence). The CDR3 is 12 residues long. CDR3 sequence (DNA): TGTGCCATCAGCTTAGACTCCTACGAGCAGTACTTC. Translating it yields CAISLDSYEQYF.